This entry features one TCR beta chain sequence. This clonotype turned up a few times. Its antigen is currently not known. Base qualities were left out, and no much larger clone turns up one base away. Trimming costs V 6 bases and J 4 bases, and their ends lie 15 bases apart. The CDR3 starts with the cysteine, ends with the phenylalanine, and has 14 residues. Only the CDR3 part of the read is kept: 42 bases, read in frame from the first base. CDR1 and CDR2 were assigned from the germline V gene as SGHDN and FVKESK. The data originate from a study of T cells after yellow fever vaccination (dated by TCRdb to the late 2010s). Regarding the research as a whole: The SMART-Seq v4 Ultra Low Input RNA kit was used to prepare libraries from fractions with low cell numbers. Two healthy male donors made up the cohort, one aged 18 to 30 years and the other aged 30 to 39 years. To follow T-cell clones before and after primary and booster YFV17D yellow fever vaccination, bulk TCR alpha and beta repertoires were sequenced over time. Bulk PBMC replicates and cell subsets were isolated from blood drawn at multiple timepoints before and after both primary and secondary immunization. What the research found in general, with its limitations: Compared with the primary T-cell response, the secondary T-cell response was weaker but faster, peaking on day 5 rather than day 15. Because abundant contaminating clonotypes from the bulk population could be contained in FACS-sorted repertoires, computational filtering was required. The study included only a couple of donors, which limits how far the findings can be generalized. Most clones expanded after primary vaccination were re-detected after the booster (around 96% of CD4 and around nine tenths of CD8), suggesting broad memory maintenance. A small fraction of clonotypes appeared in both the CD4 and CD8 compartments, likely as a result of convergent recombination.

Synthesis of TCR cDNA relied on 5'RACE template switching, a step that introduced a universal primer site along with unique molecular identifiers. cDNA synthesis was primed from both the TCR alpha and TCR beta constant segments. Library amplification used two PCR steps, and the second PCR step added sample barcodes and sequencing adapters. Sequencing of libraries was done on Illumina HiSeq 2500 (2x100 bp) or NovaSeq (2x150 bp). Per the source publication's procedure: MIGEC handled demultiplexing of reads and collapsing into UMI consensus sequences, while MiXCR performed V(D)J alignment. Vaccine-responding clonotypes were identified with edgeR using replicate PBMC samples, with FDR below 0.01 and a log2 fold change above 5 up to day 15 being required. Each bulk clonotype was labeled CD4 or CD8 based on which sequenced repertoire, CD4 or CD8, contained the clonotype at higher abundance. Clones were called with MiXCR by TCRdb after fastp trimmed the public reads at Q25, and only in-frame beta chains were retained. Identical CDR3 protein sequences are pooled into one entry, listed with their most common genes and DNA. Here the V and J calls rest on TCRdb's processing, not on the authors' analysis. For this sample there are about 340,000 distinct CDR3 sequences; about 9.5% appear just once. Approximately 19% of the sample comes from the top ten.

The treatment or condition label, as the study defines it: live attenuated yellow fever vaccine strain. At each blood-draw timepoint, two biological replicates of bulk PBMCs were obtained. A standard Ficoll-Paque protocol was used to isolate PBMCs from peripheral blood. TriZol was used to extract RNA from bulk PBMCs, from CD4 and CD8 fractions, and from dextramer-positive and dextramer-negative fractions. The receptor chain draws on TRBV14 and TRBJ1-2; TRBD1 is perhaps the D gene, given 5 matching bases. The sequenced sample was PBMCs, obtained on the day of the first yellow fever vaccination. The TCR originated in a young man who received the YFV17D yellow fever vaccine. At the DNA level, the sequence is TGTGCCAGCAGGGTCGGGACGGGTAGCTATGGCTACACCTTC. Translated, it reads CASRVGTGSYGYTF. Joined to the reference TRBV14 and TRBJ1-2 proteins, this CDR3 gives the full variable domain: EAGVTQFPSHSVIEKGQTVTLRCDPISGHDNLYWYRRVMGKEIKFLLHFVKESKQDESGMPNNRFLAERTGGTYSTLKVQPAELEDSGVYFCASRVGTGSYGYTFGSGTRLTVV.